This T cell receptor (beta chain) stems from a study of T cells after yellow fever vaccination. Study-wide results and limits: Clonotypes found in both CD4 and CD8 compartments made up a small share. Subsequent to the booster, the majority of primary-vaccination clones reappeared (roughly 96% CD4, approximately 85% CD8).

They built TCR cDNA with 5'RACE template switching, a step that put in a universal primer site and UMIs. TCRdb re-analysed the 5' RACE reads in MiXCR, keeping a single row per CDR3 protein. The sample has 68,000 or so distinct CDR3 sequences, 6.5% to 9% seen once. The sample holds many counts of this clonotype. Its antigen remains unidentified. Germline V lookup: CDR1 SGHNT, CDR2 YENEEA. V shed 1 base and J 8 bases; nucleotides not matched to a gene: 8. This CDR3 spans 15 amino acids. The chain has TRBV11-3 and TRBJ2-1; 7 bases align to TRBD2. Sequencing was performed on CD8+ T cells sorted from PBMCs, taken 15 days after the yellow fever booster vaccination. This TCR was recovered from a man under 40 who received the YFV17D yellow fever vaccine. The CDR3 sequence is CASSLAGRGSHEQFF. The CDR3 DNA follows: TGTGCCAGCAGCTTAGCGGGGCGGGGGTCTCATGAGCAGTTCTTC.